This TCR beta chain was sequenced in a study of identifying expanded T cells in peripheral blood. Of note for this clone: What it recognizes is unknown.

The method was immunoSEQ multiplex PCR; TCRdb's version includes in-frame clones alone and lacks a portion of them. The table records about 78,000 clones, about 83% of them present only once. Study findings and constraints: Variance in clone template counts between roughly two-week samples significantly increased with total template count across all healthy donors. Differentially abundant clones: about 1.3 between replicates, about 15 at 2 to 3 weeks, less than 20 at four.

Collection occurred without any documented infections or immune events in donors. Germline CDR1 is SGHRS and CDR2 is YFSETQ. With 7 bases clipped from V and 5 bases from J, the junction kept 18 bases outside the gene matches. The CDR3 covers 17 residues. The sequenced material came from blood. The origin of this receptor is a person between 18 and 75 years old in good health. This chain joins TRBV5-1 and TRBJ2-1; TRBD2 matches 7 bases. DNA for the CDR3: TGCGCCAGCCTTGGGGGGAGGGGAGACCCCCTACACAATGAGCAGTTCTTC. Its protein is CASLGGRGDPLHNEQFF.